This passage covers 4 T cell receptor beta chains from one sample sequenced in a study of T cells in Graves' hyperthyroidism and ophthalmopathy. RNA transcripts were the template for amplifying TCR beta CDR3 regions. First-round RT-PCR with HTBI primers amplified the TCR CDR3 region. In TCRdb, the multiplex PCR reads were re-called with MiXCR into one record per CDR3 protein. This sample has about 520,000 distinct CDR3 sequences, with approximately 25% found just once. The specimen sequenced was blood. These receptors came from a woman between 25 and 40 years old with Graves' ophthalmopathy.

This clonotype came up many times. The V and J genes are TRBV7-2 and TRBJ1-1; maybe TRBD1 (5 bases). CDR1 is SGHTA, CDR2 FQGNSA, per germline. V lost 1 base, J lost 3 bases, and 12 bases lay in between. The CDR3 length is 15 residues. The CDR3 bases are TGTGCCAGCAGCTTAGAGCCCGGGGGGGACACTGAAGCTTTCTTT. It encodes CASSLEPGGDTEAFF. Supplemented by reference TRBV7-2 and TRBJ1-1, the full variable domain reads GAGVSQSPSNKVTEKGKDVELRCDPISGHTALYWYRQSLGQGLEFLIYFQGNSAPDKSGLPSDRFSAERTGGSVSTLTIQRTQQEDSAVYLCASSLEPGGDTEAFFGQGTRLTVV.

The V and J genes are TRBV6-1 and TRBJ1-1, with 7 bases matching TRBD1. V lost 1 base to trimming and J lost 1 base; unmatched junction nucleotides: 3. CDR3 size: 15 residues. Per the germline V gene, CDR1 is MNHNS and CDR2 is SASEGT. CDR3 bases: TGTGCCAGCAGTGAAGGGGGACAGAAGAACACTGAAGCTTTCTTT. Translation gives CASSEGGQKNTEAFF.

The CDR3 reads CASSYRQAEAFF. Here the CDR3 DNA reads TGTGCCAGTAGTTATAGACAGGCTGAAGCTTTCTTT. The V gene is TRBV19, the J gene TRBJ1-1; D perhaps matches TRBD1 (6 bases). Germline V lookup: CDR1 LNHDA, CDR2 SQIVND (reference sequence). Trimming cost V 5 bases and J 6 bases, with 10 bases left between them. The CDR3 contains 12 residues. Combining the CDR3 with reference TRBV19 and TRBJ1-1 gives the whole variable domain DGGITQSPKYLFRKEGQNVTLSCEQNLNHDAMYWYRQDPGQGLRLIYYSQIVNDFQKGDIAEGYSVSREKKESFPLTVTSAQKNPTAFYLCASSYRQAEAFFGQGTRLTVV.

This clonotype was detected ten times or more. V gene TRBV2 combines with J gene TRBJ1-2, with TRBD1 as a possible D gene (5 bases). The germline V and J ends were trimmed by 7 bases and 0 bases, with 12 bases remaining between them. Germline assignment: CDR1 SNHLY and CDR2 FYNNEI. This CDR3 comprises 14 residues. CDR3 region: CASMGGTSNYGYTF. The CDR3 region has the DNA TGTGCCAGCATGGGGGGGACTTCTAACTATGGCTACACCTTC.